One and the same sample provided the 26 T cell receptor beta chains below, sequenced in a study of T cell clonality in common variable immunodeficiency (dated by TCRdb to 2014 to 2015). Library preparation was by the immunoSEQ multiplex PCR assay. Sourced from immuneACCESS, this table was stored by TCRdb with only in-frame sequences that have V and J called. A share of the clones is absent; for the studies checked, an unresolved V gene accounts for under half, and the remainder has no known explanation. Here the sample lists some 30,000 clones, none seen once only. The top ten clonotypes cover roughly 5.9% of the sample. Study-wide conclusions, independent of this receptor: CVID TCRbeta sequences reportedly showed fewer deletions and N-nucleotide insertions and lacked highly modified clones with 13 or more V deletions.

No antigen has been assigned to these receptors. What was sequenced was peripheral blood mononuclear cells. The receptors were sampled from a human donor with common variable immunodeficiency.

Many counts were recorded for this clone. This CDR3 is CASSNGQLNFNYGYTF. The CDR3 DNA, read in part, is TGCGCCAGCAGCAACGGACAGCTTAATTTTAACTATGGC. V gene TRBV5-1 combines with J gene TRBJ1-2, with D possibly matching TRBD1 (6 bases). The read terminates 3 residues ahead of where the CDR3 ends, so the germline J gene completes it. CDR1 SGHRS and CDR2 YFSETQ come from the germline V gene. Deletions cut 4 bases from V and 1 base from J, with 17 bases between. The CDR3 is 16 amino acids.

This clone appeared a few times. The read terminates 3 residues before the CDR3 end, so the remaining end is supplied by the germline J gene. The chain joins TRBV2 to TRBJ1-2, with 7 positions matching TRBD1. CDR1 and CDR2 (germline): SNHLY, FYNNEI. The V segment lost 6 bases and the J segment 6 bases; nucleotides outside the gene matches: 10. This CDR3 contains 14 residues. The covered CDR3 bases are TGTGCCAGCAGAGTGGGGACAGCGAACCATGGC. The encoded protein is CASRVGTANHG. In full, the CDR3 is CASRVGTANHGYTF.

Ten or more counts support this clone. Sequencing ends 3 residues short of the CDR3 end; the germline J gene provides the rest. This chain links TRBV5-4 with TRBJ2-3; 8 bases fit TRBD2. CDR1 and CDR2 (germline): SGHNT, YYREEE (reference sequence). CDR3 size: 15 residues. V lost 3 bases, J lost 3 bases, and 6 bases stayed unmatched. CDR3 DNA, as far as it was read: TGTGCCAGCAGCTGGGGCGGCGGGGGGACAGATACG. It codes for CASSWGGGGTDT. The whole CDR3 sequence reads CASSWGGGGTDTQYF.

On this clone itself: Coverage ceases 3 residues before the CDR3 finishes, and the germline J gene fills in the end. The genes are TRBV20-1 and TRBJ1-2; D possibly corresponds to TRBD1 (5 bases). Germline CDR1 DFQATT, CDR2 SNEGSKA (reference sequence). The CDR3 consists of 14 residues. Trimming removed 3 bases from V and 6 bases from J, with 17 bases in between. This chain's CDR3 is CSARTSGLANGYTF. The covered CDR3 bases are TGCAGTGCTAGGACGTCGGGACTCGCGAATGGC.

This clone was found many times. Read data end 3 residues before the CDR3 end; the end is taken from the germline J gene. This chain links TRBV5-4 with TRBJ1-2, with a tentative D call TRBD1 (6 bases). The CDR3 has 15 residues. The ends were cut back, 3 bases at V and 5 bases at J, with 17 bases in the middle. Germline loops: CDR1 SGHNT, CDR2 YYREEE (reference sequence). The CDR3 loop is CASSYGRGGRYGYTF. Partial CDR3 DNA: TGTGCCAGCAGCTACGGCAGGGGTGGACGTTATGGC.

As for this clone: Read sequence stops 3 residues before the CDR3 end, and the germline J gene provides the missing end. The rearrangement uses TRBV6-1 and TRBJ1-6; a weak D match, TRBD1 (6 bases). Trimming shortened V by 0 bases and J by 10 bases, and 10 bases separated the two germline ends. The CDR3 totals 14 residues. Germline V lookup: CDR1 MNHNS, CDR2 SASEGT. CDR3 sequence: CASSEAHRDSPLHF. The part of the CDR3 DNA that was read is TGTGCCAGCAGTGAAGCCCACAGGGACTCACCC.

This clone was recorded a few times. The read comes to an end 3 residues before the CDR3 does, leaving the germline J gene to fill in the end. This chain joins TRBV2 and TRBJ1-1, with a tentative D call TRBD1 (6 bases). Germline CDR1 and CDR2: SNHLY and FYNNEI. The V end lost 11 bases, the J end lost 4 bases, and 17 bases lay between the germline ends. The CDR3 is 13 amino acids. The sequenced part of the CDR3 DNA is TGTGCCGGCCGACAGGTTAGGGGCACTGAA. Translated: CAGRQVRGTE. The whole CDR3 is CAGRQVRGTEAFF. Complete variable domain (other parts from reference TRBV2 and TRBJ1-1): EPEVTQTPSHQVTQMGQEVILRCVPISNHLYFYWYRQILGQKVEFLVSFYNNEISEKSEIFDDQFSVERPDGSNFTLKIRSTKLEDSAMYFCAGRQVRGTEAFFGQGTRLTVV.

Partial CDR3 DNA: TGTGCCAGTAGTATTTCGATGAGGGTGGAGGGACAGACCATACTCCCTTCCTACGAG. Its protein product is CASSISMRVEGQTILPSYE. The whole CDR3 sequence reads CASSISMRVEGQTILPSYEQYF. This sequence joins TRBV19 and TRBJ2-7; a weak D match, TRBD1 (7 bases). The read is 3 residues too short to cover the CDR3 end, so that end is filled in from the germline J gene. In germline, CDR1 is LNHDA, CDR2 SQIVND (reference sequence). The CDR3 extends over 22 amino acids. The V and J ends lost 3 bases and 1 base respectively, with 34 bases between them.

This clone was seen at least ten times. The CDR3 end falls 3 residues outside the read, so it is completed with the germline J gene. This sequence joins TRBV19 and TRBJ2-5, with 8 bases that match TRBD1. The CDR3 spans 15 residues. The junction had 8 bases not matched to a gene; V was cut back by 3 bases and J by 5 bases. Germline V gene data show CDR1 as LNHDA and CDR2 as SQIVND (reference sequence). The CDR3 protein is CASSIDQGAGETQYF. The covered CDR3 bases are TGTGCCAGTAGTATTGATCAGGGGGCGGGGGAGACC.

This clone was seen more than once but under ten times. The part of the CDR3 DNA that was read is TGTGCCTGGGACAGGGAACACGAG. This gives the protein CAWDREHE. The whole CDR3 reads CAWDREHEQYF. J is TRBJ2-7 and V is TRBV30, with 7 bases lining up with TRBD1. The read terminates 3 residues before the CDR3 end, so the remaining end is supplied by the germline J gene. Germline V CDR1 and CDR2: GTSNPN, SVGIG (reference sequence). This CDR3 contains 11 residues. Losses at the gene ends were 5 bases for V and 5 bases for J; bases not matched to a gene: 3. Looking up the rest from reference TRBV30 and TRBJ2-7 gives the full variable domain: SQTIHQWPATLVQPVGSPLSLECTVEGTSNPNLYWYRQAAGRGLQLLFYSVGIGQISSEVPQNLSASRPQDRQFILSSKKLLLSDSGFYLCAWDREHEQYFGPGTRLTVT.

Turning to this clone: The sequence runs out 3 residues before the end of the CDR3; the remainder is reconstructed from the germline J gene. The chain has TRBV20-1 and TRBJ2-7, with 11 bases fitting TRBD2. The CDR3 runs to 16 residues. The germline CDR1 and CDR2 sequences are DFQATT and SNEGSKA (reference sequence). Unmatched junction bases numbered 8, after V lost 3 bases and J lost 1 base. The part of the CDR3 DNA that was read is TGCAGTGCTAGTGGCGGGGGGACTAGCGGATCCTACGAG. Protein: CSASGGGTSGSYE. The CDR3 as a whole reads CSASGGGTSGSYEQYF.

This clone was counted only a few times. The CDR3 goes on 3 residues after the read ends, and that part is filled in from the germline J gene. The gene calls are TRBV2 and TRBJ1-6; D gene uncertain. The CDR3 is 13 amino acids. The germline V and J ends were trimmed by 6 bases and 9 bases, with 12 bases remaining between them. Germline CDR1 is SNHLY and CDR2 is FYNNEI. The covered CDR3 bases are TGTGCCAGCAGAGACTATATTACTTCACCC. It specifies CASRDYITSP. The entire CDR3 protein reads CASRDYITSPLHF.

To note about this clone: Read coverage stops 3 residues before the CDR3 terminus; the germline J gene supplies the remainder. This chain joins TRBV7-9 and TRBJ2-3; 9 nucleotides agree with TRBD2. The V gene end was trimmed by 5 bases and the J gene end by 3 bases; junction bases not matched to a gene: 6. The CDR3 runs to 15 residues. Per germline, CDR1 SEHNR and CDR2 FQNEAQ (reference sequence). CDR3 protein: CASSPAGGGTDTQYF. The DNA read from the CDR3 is TGTGCCAGCAGCCCAGCGGGGGGAGGGACAGATACG.

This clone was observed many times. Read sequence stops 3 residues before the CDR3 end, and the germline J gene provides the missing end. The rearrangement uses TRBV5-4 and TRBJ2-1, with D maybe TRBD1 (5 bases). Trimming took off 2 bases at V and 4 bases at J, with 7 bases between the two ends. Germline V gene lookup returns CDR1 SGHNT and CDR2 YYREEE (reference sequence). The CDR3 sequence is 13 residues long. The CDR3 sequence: CASSFDSYNEQFF. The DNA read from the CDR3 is TGTGCCAGCAGCTTCGACAGTTACAATGAG. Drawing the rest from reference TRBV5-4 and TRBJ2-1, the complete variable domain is ETGVTQSPTHLIKTRGQQVTLRCSSQSGHNTVSWYQQALGQGPQFIFQYYREEENGRGNFPPRFSGLQFPNYSSELNVNALELDDSALYLCASSFDSYNEQFFGPGTRLTVL.

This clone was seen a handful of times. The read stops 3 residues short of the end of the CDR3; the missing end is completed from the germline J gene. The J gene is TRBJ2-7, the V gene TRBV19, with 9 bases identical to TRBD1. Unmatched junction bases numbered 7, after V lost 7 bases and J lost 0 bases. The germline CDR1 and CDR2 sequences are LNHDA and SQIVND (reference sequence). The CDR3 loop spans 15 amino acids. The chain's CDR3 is CASNPGTGSSYEQYF. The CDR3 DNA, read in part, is TGTGCCAGTAACCCCGGGACAGGGAGCTCCTACGAG.

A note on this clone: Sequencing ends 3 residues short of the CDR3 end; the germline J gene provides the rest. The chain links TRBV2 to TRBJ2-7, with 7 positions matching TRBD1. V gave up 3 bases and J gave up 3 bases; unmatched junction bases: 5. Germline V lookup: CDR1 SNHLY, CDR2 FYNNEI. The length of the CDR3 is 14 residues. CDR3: CASSELAGGYEQYF. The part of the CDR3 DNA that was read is TGTGCCAGCAGTGAGTTGGCAGGGGGCTACGAG.

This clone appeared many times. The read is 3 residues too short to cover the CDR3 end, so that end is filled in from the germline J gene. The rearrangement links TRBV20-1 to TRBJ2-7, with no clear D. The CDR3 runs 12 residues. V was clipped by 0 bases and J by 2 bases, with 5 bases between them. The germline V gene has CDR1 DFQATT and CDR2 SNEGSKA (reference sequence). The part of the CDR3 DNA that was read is TGCAGTGCTAGAGATAATACCTACGAG. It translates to CSARDNTYE. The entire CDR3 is CSARDNTYEQYF.

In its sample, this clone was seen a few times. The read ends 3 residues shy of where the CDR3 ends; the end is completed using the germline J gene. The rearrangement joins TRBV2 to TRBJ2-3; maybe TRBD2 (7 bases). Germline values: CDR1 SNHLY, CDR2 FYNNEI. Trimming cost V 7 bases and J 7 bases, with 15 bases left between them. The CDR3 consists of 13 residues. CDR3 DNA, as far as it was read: TGTGCCAGCAAGGTGGGGGGGCCGCATACG. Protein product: CASKVGGPHT. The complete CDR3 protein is CASKVGGPHTQYF.

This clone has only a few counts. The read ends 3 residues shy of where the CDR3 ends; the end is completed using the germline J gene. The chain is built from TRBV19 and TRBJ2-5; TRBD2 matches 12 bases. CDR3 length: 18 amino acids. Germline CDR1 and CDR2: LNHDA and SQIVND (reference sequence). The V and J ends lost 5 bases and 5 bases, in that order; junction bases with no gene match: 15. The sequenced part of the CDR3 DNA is TGTGCCAGTAGTGCCGCCCTCGGTCTAGCGGGGGGGGCCGAGACC. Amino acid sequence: CASSAALGLAGGAET. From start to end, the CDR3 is CASSAALGLAGGAETQYF.

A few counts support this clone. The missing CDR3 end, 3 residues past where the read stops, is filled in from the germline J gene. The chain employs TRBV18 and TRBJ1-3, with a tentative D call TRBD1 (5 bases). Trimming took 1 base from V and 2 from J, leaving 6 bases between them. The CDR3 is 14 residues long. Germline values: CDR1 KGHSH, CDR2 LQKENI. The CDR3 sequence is CASSPQGTGNTIYF. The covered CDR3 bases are TGTGCCAGCTCACCACAGGGGACTGGAAACACC.

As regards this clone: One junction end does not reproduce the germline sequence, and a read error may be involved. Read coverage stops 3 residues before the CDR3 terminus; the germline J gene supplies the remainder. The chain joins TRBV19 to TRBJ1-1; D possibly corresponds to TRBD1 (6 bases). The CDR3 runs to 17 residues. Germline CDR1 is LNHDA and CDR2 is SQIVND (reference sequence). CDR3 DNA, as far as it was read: TGTGCCAGTAGCATAGGGGGGGGTGCCCCTTTGAACACTGAA. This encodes CASSIGGGAPLNTE. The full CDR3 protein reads CASSIGGGAPLNTEAFF.

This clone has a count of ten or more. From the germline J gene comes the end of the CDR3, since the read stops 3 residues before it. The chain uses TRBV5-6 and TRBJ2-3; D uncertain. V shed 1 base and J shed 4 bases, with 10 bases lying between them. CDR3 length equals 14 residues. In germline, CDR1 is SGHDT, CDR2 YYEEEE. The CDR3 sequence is CASSLWATADTQYF. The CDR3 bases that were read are TGTGCCAGCAGCTTGTGGGCCACCGCAGATACG.

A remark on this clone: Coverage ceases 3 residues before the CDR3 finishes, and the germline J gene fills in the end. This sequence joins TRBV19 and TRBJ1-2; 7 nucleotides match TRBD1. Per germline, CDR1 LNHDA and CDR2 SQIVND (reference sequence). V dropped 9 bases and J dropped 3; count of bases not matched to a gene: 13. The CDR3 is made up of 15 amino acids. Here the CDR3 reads CASWDSGGSDYGYTF. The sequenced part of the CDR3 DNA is TGTGCCAGCTGGGACAGCGGGGGATCTGACTATGGC.

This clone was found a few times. CDR3 DNA (partial): TGTGCCAGCAGCTTCAACAGGGGCATCACCGGGGAG. It yields the protein CASSFNRGITGE. The whole CDR3 protein is CASSFNRGITGELFF. The chain recombines TRBV5-5 with TRBJ2-2; 7 nucleotides match TRBD1. The read gets to within 3 residues of the CDR3 end, and the germline J gene fills in the rest. The CDR3 totals 15 residues. Per the germline V gene, CDR1 is SGHKS and CDR2 is YYEKEE (reference sequence). The V gene end was trimmed by 2 bases and the J gene end by 4 bases; junction bases not matched to a gene: 5. Filled out from reference TRBV5-5 and TRBJ2-2, the complete variable domain reads DAGVTQSPTHLIKTRGQQVTLRCSPISGHKSVSWYQQVLGQGPQFIFQYYEKEERGRGNFPDRFSARQFPNYSSELNVNALLLGDSALYLCASSFNRGITGELFFGEGSRLTVL.

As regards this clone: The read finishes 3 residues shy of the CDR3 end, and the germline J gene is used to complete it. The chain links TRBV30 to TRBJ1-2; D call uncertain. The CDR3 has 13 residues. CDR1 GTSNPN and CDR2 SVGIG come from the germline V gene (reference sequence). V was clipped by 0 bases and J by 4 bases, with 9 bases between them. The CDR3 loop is CAWSVKASYGYTF. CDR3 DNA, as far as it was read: TGTGCCTGGAGTGTAAAGGCTAGCTATGGC. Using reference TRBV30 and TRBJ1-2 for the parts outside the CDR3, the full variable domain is SQTIHQWPATLVQPVGSPLSLECTVEGTSNPNLYWYRQAAGRGLQLLFYSVGIGQISSEVPQNLSASRPQDRQFILSSKKLLLSDSGFYLCAWSVKASYGYTFGSGTRLTVV.

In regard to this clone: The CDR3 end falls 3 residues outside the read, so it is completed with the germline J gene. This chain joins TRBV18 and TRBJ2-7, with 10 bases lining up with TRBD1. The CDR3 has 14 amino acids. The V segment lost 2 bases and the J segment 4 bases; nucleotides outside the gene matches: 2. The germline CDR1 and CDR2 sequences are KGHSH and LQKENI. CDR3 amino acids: CASSPRQGAYEQYF. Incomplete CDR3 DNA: TGTGCCAGCTCACCAAGACAGGGGGCTTACGAG. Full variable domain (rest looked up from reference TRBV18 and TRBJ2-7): NAGVMQNPRHLVRRRGQEARLRCSPMKGHSHVYWYRQLPEEGLKFMVYLQKENIIDESGMPKERFSAEFPKEGPSILRIQQVVRGDSAAYFCASSPRQGAYEQYFGPGTRLTVT.